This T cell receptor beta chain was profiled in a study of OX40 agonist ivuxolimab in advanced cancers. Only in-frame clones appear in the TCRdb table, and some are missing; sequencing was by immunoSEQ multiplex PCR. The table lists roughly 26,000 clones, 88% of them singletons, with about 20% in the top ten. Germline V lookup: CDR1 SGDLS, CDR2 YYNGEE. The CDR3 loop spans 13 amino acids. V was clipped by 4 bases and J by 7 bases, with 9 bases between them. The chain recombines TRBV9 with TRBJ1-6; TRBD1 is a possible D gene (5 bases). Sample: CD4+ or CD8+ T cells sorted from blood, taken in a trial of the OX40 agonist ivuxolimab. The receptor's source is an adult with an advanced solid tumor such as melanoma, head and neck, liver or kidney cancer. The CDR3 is CASSKEGNSPLHF. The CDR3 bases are TGTGCCAGCAGCAAAGAGGGGAATTCACCCCTCCACTTT.